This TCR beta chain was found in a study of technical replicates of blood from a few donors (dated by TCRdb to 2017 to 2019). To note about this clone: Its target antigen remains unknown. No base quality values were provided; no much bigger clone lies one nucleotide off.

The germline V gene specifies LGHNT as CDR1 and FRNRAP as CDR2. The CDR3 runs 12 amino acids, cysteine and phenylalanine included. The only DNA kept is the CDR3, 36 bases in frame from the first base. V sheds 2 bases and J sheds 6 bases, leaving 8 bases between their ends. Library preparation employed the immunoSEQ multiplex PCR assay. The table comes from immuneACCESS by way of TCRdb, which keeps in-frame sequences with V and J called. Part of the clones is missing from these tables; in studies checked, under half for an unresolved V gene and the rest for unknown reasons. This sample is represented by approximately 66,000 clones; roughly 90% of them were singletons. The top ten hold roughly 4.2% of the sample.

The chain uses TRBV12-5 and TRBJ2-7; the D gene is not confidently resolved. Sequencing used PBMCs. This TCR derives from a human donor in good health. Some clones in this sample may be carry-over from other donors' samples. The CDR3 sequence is CASGLSPGEQYF. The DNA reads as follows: TGTGCTAGTGGTTTGAGTCCGGGCGAGCAGTACTTC.